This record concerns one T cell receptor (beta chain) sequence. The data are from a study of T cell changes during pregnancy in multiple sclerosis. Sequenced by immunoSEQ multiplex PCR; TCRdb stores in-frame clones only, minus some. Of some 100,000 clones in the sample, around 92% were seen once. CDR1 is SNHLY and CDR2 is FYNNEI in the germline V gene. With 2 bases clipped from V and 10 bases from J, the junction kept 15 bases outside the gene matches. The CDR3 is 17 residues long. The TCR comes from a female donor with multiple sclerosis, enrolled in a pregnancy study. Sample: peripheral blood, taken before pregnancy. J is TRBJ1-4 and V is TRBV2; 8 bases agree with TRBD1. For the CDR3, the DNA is TGTGCCAGCAGTGAACGGGTTAGGGGACAGGCGTTGGGAAAACTGTTTTTT. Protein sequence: CASSERVRGQALGKLFF. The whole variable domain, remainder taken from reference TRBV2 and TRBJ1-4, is EPEVTQTPSHQVTQMGQEVILRCVPISNHLYFYWYRQILGQKVEFLVSFYNNEISEKSEIFDDQFSVERPDGSNFTLKIRSTKLEDSAMYFCASSERVRGQALGKLFFGSGTQLSVL.